This TCR beta chain is from a study of blood T cell repertoires in COVID-19. Whole-study context: Samples taken during acute and convalescent COVID-19 were collected in the United States, Italy and Spain. PBMCs, B-cell-depleted T cells, or T cells were the source of the cDNA or gDNA that made up the material.

Per the original methods: Quantification of nucleated cells was approximated via reference gene primer amplification. Only in-frame clones appear in the TCRdb table, and some are missing; sequencing was by immunoSEQ multiplex PCR. V and J calls and clone size come straight from that table; D and trimming were deduced from the DNA. The profile shows 150,000 to 200,000 clones, roughly nine tenths of them singletons. The CDR3 length is 14 residues. Germline CDR1 and CDR2: LNHDA and SQIVND (reference sequence). V was pared by 3 bases and J by 2 bases, with 11 bases between. This clone has a single count. V is TRBV19 and J is TRBJ2-7; D possibly corresponds to TRBD1 (5 bases). The clonotype comes from a man between 18 and 35 years old who had recovered from COVID-19. The sequenced sample consisted of peripheral blood. CDR3 DNA: TGTGCCAGTAGTATTCGGCAGGGCCCCTACGAGCAGTACTTC. This codes for CASSIRQGPYEQYF.